The 17 T cell receptor beta chains below all came from one sample that was sequenced in a study of cytomegalovirus exposure and HLA in healthy donors. A multiplex PCR was run with 60 Vbeta primers and 13 Jbeta primers. Libraries were prepared by immunoSEQ multiplex PCR; TCRdb keeps only in-frame clonotypes and omits some of them. The sample's table shows 55,000 to 75,000 clones. The sequenced material came from PBMCs. All receptors come from a woman aged 25 to 39 in good health and CMV-seronegative.

The chain carries TRBV15 and TRBJ2-7; TRBD1 aligns across 7 bases. V lost 6 bases to trimming and J lost 2 bases; unmatched junction nucleotides: 10. Per the germline V gene, CDR1 is LNHNV and CDR2 is YYDKDF (reference sequence). The length of the CDR3 is 15 residues. CDR3 sequence (DNA): TGTGCCACCAGTGCCGATCGACAGGGCGCCTACGAGCAGTACTTC. Its protein is CATSADRQGAYEQYF.

The rearrangement links TRBV28 to TRBJ2-1; 10 bases map to TRBD2. The germline gives CDR1 MDHEN, CDR2 SYDVKM. There are 15 residues in the CDR3. V was clipped by 4 bases and J by 6 bases; unmatched bases: 6. CDR3 sequence reads: CASSSPSGRGNEQFF. Written as DNA, the CDR3 is TGTGCCAGCAGTTCCCCCAGCGGGAGGGGCAATGAGCAGTTCTTC.

V usage is TRBV9 and J usage is TRBJ1-2, with TRBD1 matching 7 bases. The V gene end was trimmed by 0 bases and the J gene end by 11 bases; junction bases not matched to a gene: 7. The CDR3 has 13 residues. Germline CDR1 and CDR2: SGDLS and YYNGEE. CDR3 nucleotides: TGTGCCAGCAGCGTAGATCCGGGACAGATATACACCTTC. Translating it yields CASSVDPGQIYTF.

The chain has TRBV7-9 and TRBJ1-1; D is perhaps TRBD1 (5 bases). V dropped 1 base and J dropped 1 base, with 10 bases sitting between them. The germline V gene encodes CDR1 SEHNR and CDR2 FQNEAQ (reference sequence). The CDR3 covers 15 residues. The CDR3 nucleotides are TGTGCCAGCAGCTTAGGTTGGGGGGAGAACACTGAAGCTTTCTTT. Amino acid sequence: CASSLGWGENTEAFF.

In regard to this clone: A junction end diverges from the germline sequence, so it may reflect a read error. This chain joins TRBV7-7 and TRBJ2-5; D is unclear. The germline CDR1 and CDR2 sequences are SSHAT and FNYEAQ (reference sequence). The CDR3 consists of 13 residues. CDR3 residues: CASSLNYGETQYF. As DNA, the CDR3 is TGTGCTAGCAGCTTAAACTATGGAGAGACCCAGTACTTC.

J is TRBJ2-2 and V is TRBV18; 7 positions match TRBD2. V dropped 3 bases and J dropped 1; count of bases not matched to a gene: 2. Per germline, CDR1 KGHSH and CDR2 LQKENI. This CDR3 is 15 amino acids long. CDR3 amino acids: CASSPGLLNTGELFF. In nucleotides, the CDR3 is TGTGCCAGCTCACCGGGACTACTGAACACCGGGGAGCTGTTTTTT.

V and J are TRBV27 and TRBJ2-7, with 11 positions matching TRBD2. With 3 bases clipped from V and 1 base from J, the junction kept 2 bases outside the gene matches. CDR1 and CDR2 (germline): MNHEY, SMNVEV (reference sequence). This CDR3 comprises 15 residues. This CDR3 reads CASSFLAGGSYEQYF. The DNA of the CDR3 is TGTGCCAGCAGTTTTCTAGCGGGGGGATCCTACGAGCAGTACTTC.

The V call is TRBV2, the J call TRBJ1-5; D unresolved. Germline assignment: CDR1 SNHLY and CDR2 FYNNEI. Trimming left V 4 bases short and J 6 bases short, with 10 bases between. The CDR3 length is 13 residues. The CDR3 DNA is TGTGCCAGCAGTGGGGAGGGTAGTCAGCCCCAGCATTTT. Its protein product is CASSGEGSQPQHF.

This chain connects TRBV18 to TRBJ1-2; 7 nucleotides match TRBD1. There are 12 residues in the CDR3. The trim removed 8 bases at V and 6 bases at J, leaving 6 bases unmatched. Germline assignment: CDR1 KGHSH and CDR2 LQKENI. CDR3 DNA sequence: TGTGCCAGCCAAGGACAGGCGGATGGCTACACCTTC. As protein: CASQGQADGYTF.

This rearrangement joins TRBV7-9 to TRBJ2-1; TRBD1 matches at 7 bases. The CDR3 has 13 residues. Germline trimming cut 0 bases from V and 9 bases from J; bases unmatched to any gene: 2. Germline loops: CDR1 SEHNR, CDR2 FQNEAQ (reference sequence). This chain's CDR3 is CASSLAGTVEQFF. The CDR3, as DNA: TGTGCCAGCAGCTTAGCCGGGACAGTTGAGCAGTTCTTC.

The chain combines TRBV9 with TRBJ1-1; D gene uncertain. V shed 8 bases and J shed 1 base, with 12 bases lying between them. CDR1 is SGDLS, CDR2 YYNGEE, per germline. The CDR3 contains 13 residues. The CDR3 protein is CARLRRRNTEAFF. The CDR3 DNA reads TGTGCCAGACTCCGGAGACGGAACACTGAAGCTTTCTTT.

The chain employs TRBV4-2 and TRBJ2-7; tentatively, D is TRBD1 (5 bases). V was trimmed by 0 bases and J by 5 bases, leaving 17 bases between them. CDR1 is LGHNA, CDR2 YNFKEQ, per germline. The CDR3 sequence is 16 residues long. CDR3 loop: CASSQEAPGHQNEQYF. The CDR3 nucleotides are TGTGCCAGCAGCCAAGAGGCGCCAGGGCATCAAAACGAGCAGTACTTC.

The genes are TRBV18 and TRBJ2-7; 8 positions agree with TRBD2. Germline CDR1 KGHSH, CDR2 LQKENI. This CDR3 is built from 16 residues. The ends lost 3 bases at V and 2 bases at J; junction bases unmatched: 9. CDR3 in DNA: TGTGCCAGCTCACCTAAACGGGAGGGCCCCACCTACGAGCAGTACTTC. It translates to CASSPKREGPTYEQYF.

This sequence joins TRBV18 and TRBJ2-3, with TRBD1 matching over 10 bases. Germline V lookup: CDR1 KGHSH, CDR2 LQKENI. The length of the CDR3 is 14 residues. V was clipped by 3 bases and J by 5 bases; unmatched bases: 2. The CDR3 DNA sequence: TGTGCCAGCTCACCGGGACAGGGGCGAGATACGCAGTATTTT. It translates to CASSPGQGRDTQYF.

The rearrangement joins TRBV28 to TRBJ1-2; 7 bases agree with TRBD1. V shed 5 bases and J 3 bases; nucleotides not matched to a gene: 3. Germline V lookup: CDR1 MDHEN, CDR2 SYDVKM. CDR3 length: 13 amino acids. The CDR3 DNA is TGTGCCAGCAGTCCCGACAGGGACTATGGCTACACCTTC. It is translated as CASSPDRDYGYTF.

V gene TRBV20-1 combines with J gene TRBJ1-1; D is undetermined. Deletions cut 3 bases from V and 5 bases from J, with 7 bases between. Germline V lookup: CDR1 DFQATT, CDR2 SNEGSKA (reference sequence). The CDR3 has 11 residues. The CDR3 here is CSASFLTEAFF. In nucleotides, the CDR3 is TGCAGTGCTAGTTTCTTAACTGAAGCTTTCTTT.

The rearrangement uses TRBV29-1 and TRBJ2-1; 11 bases map to TRBD2. Germline values: CDR1 SQVTM, CDR2 ANQGSEA. V was pared by 7 bases and J by 1 base, with 9 bases of the junction left unmatched. The CDR3 is made up of 16 amino acids. In DNA, the CDR3 is TGCAGCGCTTATAGCGGGAGGGCACGGTCCTACAATGAGCAGTTCTTC. Encoded protein: CSAYSGRARSYNEQFF.